The T cell receptor beta chain described here comes from a study of regulatory T cells in long-lasting Graves disease. Between the trimmed V and J ends, which lost 6 bases and 4 bases, there was a span of 10 bases. The germline CDR1 and CDR2 sequences are MNHNS and SASEGT. The CDR3 has 12 amino acids. Study results and caveats: The study found lower TCR diversity in persistent Graves' patients than in newly diagnosed ones.

Stated time point: newly diagnosed GD, antithyroid drugs for less than 3 months. RNA extracted from PBMCs served as the sequencing template. Building the TCR beta libraries relied on iRepertoire HTBI primers, and CDR3 regions underwent Arm-PCR. TCRdb redid the calling of the multiplex PCR reads with MiXCR, one entry per CDR3 protein. This table holds 400,000 to 500,000 distinct CDR3 sequences, 15% found once. This clonotype was seen at least ten times. What it binds is not known. The sample also formed part of further work on T cells in Graves' hyperthyroidism and ophthalmopathy.

Sequenced here: peripheral blood mononuclear cells (PBMCs), sampled at new diagnosis, from a patient treated with antithyroid drugs. The clonotype originates from a woman in her 30s with Graves disease. The rearrangement joins TRBV6-1 to TRBJ2-7; unclear D gene. CDR3 DNA: TGTGCCAGCAGCCCCGAATCTTACGAGCAGTACTTC. Protein: CASSPESYEQYF.